The source of this T cell receptor beta chain is a study of beta chain features in type 1 diabetes. Study-level points and caveats: The study found moderately but significantly shorter TCRB CDR3s in all four CD4+ subsets of Type 1 diabetes patients.

The V end was cut by 2 bases, the J end by 9 bases, with 14 bases between. Germline-derived CDR1 and CDR2 are SGHDN and FVKESK. The CDR3 totals 14 residues. All of the isolated RNA was reverse transcribed, so expressed TCRB transcripts were sequenced. TCRdb's copy holds only in-frame clones and misses some; the assay was immunoSEQ multiplex PCR. Of 900,000 or so clones in the sample, roughly 15% were seen once. As concerns this clone: Its antigen is still unknown.

The receptor was isolated from a woman between 18 and 30 years old in good health. The chain joins TRBV14 to TRBJ2-1; maybe TRBD1 (6 bases). The material sequenced was naive CD4+ T cells from blood. CDR3 region: CASSQQGTRGEQFF. In nucleotides, the CDR3 is TGTGCCAGCAGCCAACAGGGGACCAGGGGTGAGCAGTTCTTC.